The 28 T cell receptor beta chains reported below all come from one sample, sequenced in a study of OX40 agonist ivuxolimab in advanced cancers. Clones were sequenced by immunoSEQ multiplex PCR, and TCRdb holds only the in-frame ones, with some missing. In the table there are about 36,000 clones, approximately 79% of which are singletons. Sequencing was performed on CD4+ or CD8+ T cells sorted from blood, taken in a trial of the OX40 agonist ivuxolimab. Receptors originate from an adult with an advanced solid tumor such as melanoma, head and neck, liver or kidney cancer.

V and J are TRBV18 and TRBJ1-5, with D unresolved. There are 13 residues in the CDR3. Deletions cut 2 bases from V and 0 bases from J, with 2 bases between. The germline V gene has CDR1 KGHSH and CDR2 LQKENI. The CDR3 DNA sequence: TGTGCCAGCTCACCAGGTAGCAATCAGCCCCAGCATTTT. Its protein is CASSPGSNQPQHF.

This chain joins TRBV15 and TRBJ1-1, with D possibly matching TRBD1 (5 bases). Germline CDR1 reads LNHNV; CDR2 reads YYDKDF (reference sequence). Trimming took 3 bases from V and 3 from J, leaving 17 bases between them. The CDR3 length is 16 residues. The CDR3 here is CATSSLHFGGYTEAFF. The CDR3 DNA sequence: TGTGCCACCAGCAGCCTTCATTTTGGGGGGTACACTGAAGCTTTCTTT.

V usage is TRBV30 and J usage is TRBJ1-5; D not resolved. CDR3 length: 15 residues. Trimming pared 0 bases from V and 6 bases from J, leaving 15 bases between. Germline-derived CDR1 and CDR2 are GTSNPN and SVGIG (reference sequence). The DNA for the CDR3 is TGTGCCTGGAGTGTGGGTCCCCGGGAACGTCAGCCCCAGCATTTT. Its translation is CAWSVGPRERQPQHF.

DNA for the CDR3: TGTGCCAGCAGTACCGGACTTTCTTCACCCCTCCACTTT. This encodes CASSTGLSSPLHF. The V gene is TRBV5-5, the J gene TRBJ1-6; no firm D call. V lost 5 bases to trimming and J lost 9 bases, with 12 bases between them. The length of the CDR3 is 13 residues. Germline loops: CDR1 SGHKS, CDR2 YYEKEE (reference sequence).

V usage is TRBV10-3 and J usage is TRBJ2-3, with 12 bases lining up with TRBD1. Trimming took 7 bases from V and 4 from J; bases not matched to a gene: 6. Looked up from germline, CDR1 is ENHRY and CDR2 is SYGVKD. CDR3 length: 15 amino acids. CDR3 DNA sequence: TGTGCCATCACCTCCGGGACAGGGGGCGCAGATACGCAGTATTTT. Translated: CAITSGTGGADTQYF.

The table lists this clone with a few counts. CDR3 DNA sequence: TGTGCCTGCCGAGGGGAAACGAACACCGGGGAGCTGTTTTTT. Translated: CACRGETNTGELFF. This sequence joins TRBV30 and TRBJ2-2; either TRBD1 or TRBD2 may supply D (5 bases each). This CDR3 contains 14 residues. Trimming pared 6 bases from V and 0 bases from J, leaving 11 bases between. Per the germline V gene, CDR1 is GTSNPN and CDR2 is SVGIG (reference sequence).

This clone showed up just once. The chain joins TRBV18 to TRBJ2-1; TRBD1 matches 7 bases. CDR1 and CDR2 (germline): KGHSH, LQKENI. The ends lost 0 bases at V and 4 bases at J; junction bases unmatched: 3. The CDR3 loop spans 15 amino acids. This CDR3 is CASSPPVTGYNEQFF. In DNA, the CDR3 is TGTGCCAGCTCACCACCTGTGACAGGGTACAATGAGCAGTTCTTC.

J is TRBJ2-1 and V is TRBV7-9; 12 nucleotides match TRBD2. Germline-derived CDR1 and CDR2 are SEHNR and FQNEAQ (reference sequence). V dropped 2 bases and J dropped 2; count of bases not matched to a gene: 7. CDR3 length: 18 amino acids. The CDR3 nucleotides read TGTGCCAGCAGCTTATTGGCTAGCGGGGGGGTAGCCTACAATGAGCAGTTCTTC. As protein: CASSLLASGGVAYNEQFF. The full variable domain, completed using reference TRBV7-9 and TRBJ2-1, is DTGVSQNPRHKITKRGQNVTFRCDPISEHNRLYWYRQTLGQGPEFLTYFQNEAQLEKSRLLSDRFSAERPKGSFSTLEIQRTEQGDSAMYLCASSLLASGGVAYNEQFFGPGTRLTVL.

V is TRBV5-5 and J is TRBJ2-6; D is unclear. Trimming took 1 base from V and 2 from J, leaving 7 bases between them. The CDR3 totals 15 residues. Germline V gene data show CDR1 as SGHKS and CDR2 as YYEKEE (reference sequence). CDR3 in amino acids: CASSLTSAGANVLTF. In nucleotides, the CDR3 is TGTGCCAGCAGCTTGACCAGCGCTGGGGCCAACGTCCTGACTTTC. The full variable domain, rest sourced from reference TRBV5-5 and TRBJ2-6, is DAGVTQSPTHLIKTRGQQVTLRCSPISGHKSVSWYQQVLGQGPQFIFQYYEKEERGRGNFPDRFSARQFPNYSSELNVNALLLGDSALYLCASSLTSAGANVLTFGAGSRLTVL.

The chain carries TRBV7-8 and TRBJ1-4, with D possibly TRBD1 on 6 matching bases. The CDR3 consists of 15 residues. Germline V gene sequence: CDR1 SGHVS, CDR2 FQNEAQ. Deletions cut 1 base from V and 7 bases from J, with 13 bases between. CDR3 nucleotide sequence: TGTGCCAGCAGCTTAGTTGGGGGAGGGGGTGAAAAACTGTTTTTT. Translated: CASSLVGGGGEKLFF.

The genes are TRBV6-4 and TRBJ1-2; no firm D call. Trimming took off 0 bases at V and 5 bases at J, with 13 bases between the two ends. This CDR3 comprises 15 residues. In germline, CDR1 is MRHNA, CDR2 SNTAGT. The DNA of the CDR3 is TGTGCCAGCAGTGACTCAGGAACAGCCCTTTATGGCTACACCTTC. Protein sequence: CASSDSGTALYGYTF.

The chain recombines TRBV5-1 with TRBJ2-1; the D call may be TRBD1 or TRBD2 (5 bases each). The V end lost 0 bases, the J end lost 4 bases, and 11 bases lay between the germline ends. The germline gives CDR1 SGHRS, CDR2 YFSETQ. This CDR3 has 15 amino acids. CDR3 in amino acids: CASSLGWGSYNEQFF. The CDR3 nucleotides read TGCGCCAGCAGCTTGGGGTGGGGGTCATACAATGAGCAGTTCTTC.

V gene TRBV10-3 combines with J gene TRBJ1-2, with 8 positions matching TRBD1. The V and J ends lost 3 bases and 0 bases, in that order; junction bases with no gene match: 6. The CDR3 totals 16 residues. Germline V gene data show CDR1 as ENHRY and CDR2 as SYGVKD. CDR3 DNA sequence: TGTGCCATCAGTGACCCCGGGACAGGAGCTAACTATGGCTACACCTTC. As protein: CAISDPGTGANYGYTF.

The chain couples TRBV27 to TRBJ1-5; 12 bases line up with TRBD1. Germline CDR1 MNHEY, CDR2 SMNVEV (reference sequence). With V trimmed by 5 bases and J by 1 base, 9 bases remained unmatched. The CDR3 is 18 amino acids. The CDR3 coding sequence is TGTGCCAGCAGTGCCTCCGGGACAGGGGGCCTGAGCAATCAGCCCCAGCATTTT. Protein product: CASSASGTGGLSNQPQHF.

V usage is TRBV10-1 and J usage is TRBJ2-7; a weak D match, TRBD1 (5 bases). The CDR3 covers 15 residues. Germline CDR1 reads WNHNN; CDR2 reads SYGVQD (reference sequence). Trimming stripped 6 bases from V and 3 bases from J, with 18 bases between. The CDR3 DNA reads TGCGCCAGCAGCGCGGCAGGGAAGTCCATCTACGAGCAGTACTTC. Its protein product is CASSAAGKSIYEQYF.

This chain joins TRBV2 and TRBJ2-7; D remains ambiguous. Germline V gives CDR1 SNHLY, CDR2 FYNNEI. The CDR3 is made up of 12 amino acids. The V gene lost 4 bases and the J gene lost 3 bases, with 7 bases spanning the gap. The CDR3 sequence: CASSVSNYEQYF. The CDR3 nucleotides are TGTGCCAGCAGTGTGTCCAACTACGAGCAGTACTTC.

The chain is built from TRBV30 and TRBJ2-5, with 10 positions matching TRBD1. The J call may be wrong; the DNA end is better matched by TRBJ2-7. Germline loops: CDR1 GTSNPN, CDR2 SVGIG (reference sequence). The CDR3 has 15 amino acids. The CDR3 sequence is CAWSQGGTGAYEQYF. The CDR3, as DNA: TGTGCCTGGAGTCAAGGGGGGACAGGGGCCTACGAGCAGTACTTC.

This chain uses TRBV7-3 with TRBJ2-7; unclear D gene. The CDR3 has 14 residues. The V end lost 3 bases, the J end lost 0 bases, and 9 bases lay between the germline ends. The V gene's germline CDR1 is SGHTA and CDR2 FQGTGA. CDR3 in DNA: TGTGCCAGCAGCTTTTCGGGTAGCTCCTACGAGCAGTACTTC. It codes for CASSFSGSSYEQYF. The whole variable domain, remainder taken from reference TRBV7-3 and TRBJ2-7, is GAGVSQTPSNKVTEKGKYVELRCDPISGHTALYWYRQSLGQGPEFLIYFQGTGAADDSGLPNDRFFAVRPEGSVSTLKIQRTERGDSAVYLCASSFSGSSYEQYFGPGTRLTVT.

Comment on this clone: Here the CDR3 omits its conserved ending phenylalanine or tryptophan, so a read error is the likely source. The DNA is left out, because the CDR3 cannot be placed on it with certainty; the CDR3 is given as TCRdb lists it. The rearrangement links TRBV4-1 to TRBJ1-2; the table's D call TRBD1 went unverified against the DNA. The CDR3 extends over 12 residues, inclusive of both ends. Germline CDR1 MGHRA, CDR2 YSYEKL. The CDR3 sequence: CASSQDFQKQGL.

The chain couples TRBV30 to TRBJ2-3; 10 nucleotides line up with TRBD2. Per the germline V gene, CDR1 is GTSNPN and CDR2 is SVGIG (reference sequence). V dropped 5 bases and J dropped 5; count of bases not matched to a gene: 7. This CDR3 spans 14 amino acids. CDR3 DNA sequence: TGTGCCTGGGACCTGCTAGCGGGGGTAGATACGCAGTATTTT. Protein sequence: CAWDLLAGVDTQYF.

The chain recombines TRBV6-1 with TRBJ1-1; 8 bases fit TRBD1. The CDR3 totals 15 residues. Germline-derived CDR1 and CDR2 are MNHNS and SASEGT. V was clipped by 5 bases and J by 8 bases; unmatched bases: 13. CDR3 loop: CASSTSTGALLEAFF. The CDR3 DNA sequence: TGTGCCAGCAGTACCTCGACAGGGGCACTTTTGGAAGCTTTCTTT.

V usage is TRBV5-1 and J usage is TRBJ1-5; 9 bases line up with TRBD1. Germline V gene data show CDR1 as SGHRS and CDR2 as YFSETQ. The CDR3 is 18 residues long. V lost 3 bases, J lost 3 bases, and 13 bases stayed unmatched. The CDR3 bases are TGCGCCAGCAGCTCCGGGGGGACAGGGCGACTTGTCAATCAGCCCCAGCATTTT. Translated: CASSSGGTGRLVNQPQHF.

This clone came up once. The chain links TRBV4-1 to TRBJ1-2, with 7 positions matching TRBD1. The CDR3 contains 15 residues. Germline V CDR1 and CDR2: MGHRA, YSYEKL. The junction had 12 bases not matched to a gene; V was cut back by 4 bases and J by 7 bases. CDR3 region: CASSLRQGSGSGYTF. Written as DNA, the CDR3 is TGCGCCAGCAGCCTCCGACAGGGTTCCGGGTCTGGCTACACCTTC.

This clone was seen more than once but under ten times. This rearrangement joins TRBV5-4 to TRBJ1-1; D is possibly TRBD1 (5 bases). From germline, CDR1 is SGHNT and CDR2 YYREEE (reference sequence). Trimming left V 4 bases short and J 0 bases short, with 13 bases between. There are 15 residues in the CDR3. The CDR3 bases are TGTGCCAGCAGCCGGGGGGGGGATCTGAACACTGAAGCTTTCTTT. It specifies CASSRGGDLNTEAFF.

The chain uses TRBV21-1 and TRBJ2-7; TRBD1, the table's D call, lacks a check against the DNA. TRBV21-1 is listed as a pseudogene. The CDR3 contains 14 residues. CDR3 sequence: CASERGQTPYEQYF. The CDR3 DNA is TGTGCCAGCGAAAGAGGACAGACACCCTACGAGCAGTACTTC.

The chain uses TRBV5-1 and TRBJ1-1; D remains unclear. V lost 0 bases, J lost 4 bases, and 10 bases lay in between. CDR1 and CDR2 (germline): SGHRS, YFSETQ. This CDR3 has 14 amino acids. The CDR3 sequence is CASSLASGGTEAFF. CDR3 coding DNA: TGCGCCAGCAGCTTGGCCAGCGGAGGCACTGAAGCTTTCTTT.

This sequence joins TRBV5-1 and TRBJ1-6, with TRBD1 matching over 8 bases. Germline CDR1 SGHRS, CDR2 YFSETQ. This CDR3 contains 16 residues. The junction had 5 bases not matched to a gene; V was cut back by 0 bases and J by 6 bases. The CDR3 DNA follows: TGCGCCAGCAGCTTGGGGTTCGGACAGGGTAATTCACCCCTCCACTTT. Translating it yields CASSLGFGQGNSPLHF.

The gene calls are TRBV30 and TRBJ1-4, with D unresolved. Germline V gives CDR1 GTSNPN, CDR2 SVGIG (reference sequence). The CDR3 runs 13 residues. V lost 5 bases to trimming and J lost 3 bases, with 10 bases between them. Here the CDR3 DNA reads TGTGCCTGGGCACGACTTTCTAATGAAAAACTGTTTTTT. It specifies CAWARLSNEKLFF.